The 15 T cell receptor beta chains given below trace back to one sample, sequenced in a study of CD8 T cells in ankylosing spondylitis. TCRdb re-called the 5' RACE reads through MiXCR, storing one row per CDR3 protein. The sample lists some 220,000 distinct CDR3 sequences, roughly 8% seen once, with around 4.8% in the top ten. The sequencing input was blood, either unsorted or a sorted T cell fraction (not recorded which). The receptors here all came from a female donor with ankylosing spondylitis or in good health (not recorded which).

This clonotype was found many times. This sequence joins TRBV5-1 and TRBJ2-2, with D possibly being TRBD2 (6 bases). CDR3 length: 16 residues. V was clipped by 0 bases and J by 7 bases, with 16 bases between them. Germline V gives CDR1 SGHRS, CDR2 YFSETQ. Written as DNA, the CDR3 is TGCGCCAGCAGCTTGGCTCTAGCGCCTAGCCACGGGGAGCTGTTTTTT. Protein product: CASSLALAPSHGELFF.

This clonotype was seen many times. The chain couples TRBV24-1 to TRBJ2-1, with 10 bases identical to TRBD2. The CDR3 length is 16 residues. Losses at the gene ends were 4 bases for V and 1 base for J; bases not matched to a gene: 3. Looked up from germline, CDR1 is KGHDR and CDR2 is SFDVKD. The CDR3 nucleotides read TGTGCCACCAGTGACACGACTAGCGGGTCCTACAATGAGCAGTTCTTC. Protein sequence: CATSDTTSGSYNEQFF.

The chain couples TRBV7-9 to TRBJ1-6; D gene ambiguous. V dropped 4 bases and J dropped 9 bases, with 19 bases sitting between them. The germline V gene encodes CDR1 SEHNR and CDR2 FQNEAQ (reference sequence). The CDR3 extends over 16 amino acids. CDR3: CASSSMPSGDSSPLHF. In DNA form, the CDR3 reads TGTGCCAGCAGCTCCATGCCTTCGGGAGACTCTTCACCCCTCCACTTT.

In its sample, this clonotype was seen many times. The chain carries TRBV6-5 and TRBJ1-1; 7 nucleotides agree with TRBD1. V lost 0 bases and J lost 10; bases outside the gene matches: 11. The germline gives CDR1 MNHEY, CDR2 SVGAGI. The CDR3 has 15 residues. This chain's CDR3 is CASSYSRPGGNPAFF. In DNA, the CDR3 is TGTGCCAGCAGTTACTCTCGGCCAGGGGGAAACCCAGCTTTCTTT.

This clonotype was counted ten times or more. V and J are TRBV7-9 and TRBJ1-2; D may be TRBD1 (6 bases). In germline, CDR1 is SEHNR, CDR2 FQNEAQ (reference sequence). This CDR3 region has 13 residues. V was pared by 5 bases and J by 8 bases, with 15 bases between. CDR3 protein: CASSPTQGLGYTF. DNA of the CDR3: TGTGCCAGCAGCCCGACCCAGGGGTTAGGCTACACCTTC. Supplemented by reference TRBV7-9 and TRBJ1-2, the full variable domain reads DTGVSQNPRHKITKRGQNVTFRCDPISEHNRLYWYRQTLGQGPEFLTYFQNEAQLEKSRLLSDRFSAERPKGSFSTLEIQRTEQGDSAMYLCASSPTQGLGYTFGSGTRLTVV.

This clonotype was picked up many times. The chain links TRBV6-5 to TRBJ2-5, with D perhaps matching TRBD1 or TRBD2 (5 bases each). Trimming cost V 2 bases and J 3 bases, with 16 bases left between them. This CDR3 spans 16 amino acids. Germline CDR1 reads MNHEY; CDR2 reads SVGAGI. This CDR3 is CASSYLTGLAEETQYF. The DNA for the CDR3 is TGTGCCAGCAGTTACCTCACAGGTCTAGCAGAAGAGACCCAGTACTTC.

This chain links TRBV7-9 with TRBJ2-1; 11 bases are shared with TRBD2. Germline lookup yields CDR1 SEHNR and CDR2 FQNEAQ (reference sequence). Unmatched junction bases numbered 2, after V lost 1 base and J lost 0 bases. The CDR3 consists of 17 residues. CDR3 DNA: TGTGCCAGCAGCTTAGGGGGACTAGCGGTCTCCTACAATGAGCAGTTCTTC. The encoded protein is CASSLGGLAVSYNEQFF.

The sample holds a few counts of this clonotype. V and J are TRBV12-3 or TRBV12-4 and TRBJ2-1, with 10 bases identical to TRBD2. The CDR3 totals 14 residues. With 2 bases clipped from V and 10 bases from J, the junction kept 5 bases outside the gene matches. CDR3 residues: CASSLSGRAREQFF. The CDR3, as DNA: TGTGCCAGCAGTTTAAGCGGGAGGGCCAGGGAGCAGTTCTTC.

CDR3 DNA sequence: TGTGCCAGCACCCCTGGGGGGGGGGTTGCCTATCGTTCCTACGAGCAGTACTTC. Translation: CASTPGGGVAYRSYEQYF. The chain carries TRBV5-6 and TRBJ2-7, with 7 positions matching TRBD2. J was trimmed by 1 base and V by 6 bases; bases with no gene match: 19. CDR3 length equals 18 residues. Germline V gives CDR1 SGHDT, CDR2 YYEEEE.

In this sample, this clonotype turned up many times. The V call is TRBV5-1, the J call TRBJ1-2; unclear D gene. This CDR3 comprises 14 residues. Trimming stripped 1 base from V and 0 bases from J, with 7 bases between. Germline V gene data show CDR1 as SGHRS and CDR2 as YFSETQ. The CDR3 region is CASSLNPANYGYTF. The CDR3 DNA sequence: TGCGCCAGCAGCTTGAACCCAGCTAACTATGGCTACACCTTC. Full variable domain (rest looked up from reference TRBV5-1 and TRBJ1-2): KAGVTQTPRYLIKTRGQQVTLSCSPISGHRSVSWYQQTPGQGLQFLFEYFSETQRNKGNFPGRFSGRQFSNSRSEMNVSTLELGDSALYLCASSLNPANYGYTFGSGTRLTVV.

This rearrangement joins TRBV12-3 or TRBV12-4 to TRBJ1-5; TRBD1 agrees at 8 bases. Trimming cost V 5 bases and J 0 bases; bases outside gene matches: 3. This CDR3 is built from 15 residues. In DNA, the CDR3 is TGTGCCAGCAGTGGACAGGGCTATAGCAATCAGCCCCAGCATTTT. Translation gives CASSGQGYSNQPQHF.

In its sample, this clonotype was seen many times. The CDR3 DNA follows: TGCAGTGCTAGAGTTATTCAGATGTCGCGAGAGGAGCAGTTCTTC. Its translation: CSARVIQMSREEQFF. The genes are TRBV20-1 and TRBJ2-1; D is uncertain. The CDR3 loop spans 15 amino acids. Trimming stripped 1 base from V and 10 bases from J, with 20 bases between. CDR1 is DFQATT and CDR2 is SNEGSKA in the germline V gene (reference sequence).

Ten or more counts support this clonotype. The genes are TRBV6-5 and TRBJ2-7, with TRBD2 identical over 14 bases. This CDR3 has 16 amino acids. Losses at the gene ends were 0 bases for V and 4 bases for J; bases not matched to a gene: 2. In germline, CDR1 is MNHEY, CDR2 SVGAGI. This chain's CDR3 is CASSYSTSGRGYEQYF. CDR3 sequence (DNA): TGTGCCAGCAGTTACTCGACTAGCGGGAGGGGGTACGAGCAGTACTTC.

This clonotype was detected many times. The chain couples TRBV12-3 or TRBV12-4 to TRBJ1-2, with TRBD1 identical over 7 bases. CDR3 length: 15 amino acids. The V gene end was trimmed by 5 bases and the J gene end by 3 bases; junction bases not matched to a gene: 9. The CDR3 sequence: CASSAQTGFDYGYTF. The CDR3 DNA follows: TGTGCCAGCAGTGCGCAGACAGGGTTTGACTATGGCTACACCTTC.

The chain carries TRBV7-2 and TRBJ2-7; maybe TRBD2 (6 bases). Germline CDR1 is SGHTA and CDR2 is FQGNSA. The CDR3 is 15 amino acids. V was clipped by 1 base and J by 0 bases, with 10 bases between them. CDR3 sequence (DNA): TGTGCCAGCAGCTTAGTTGGGGGGAGCTCCTACGAGCAGTACTTC. Its protein product is CASSLVGGSSYEQYF.